This TCR beta chain originates from a study of HIV-infected patients and healthy controls (dated by TCRdb to the mid-2010s). This clonotype was picked up a small number of times. It has no known antigen specificity. Base qualities are missing; no much larger clone stands one base away. A distance of 8 bases separates the germline ends of V and J, which lose 6 bases and 1 base respectively. Based on the germline V gene, the CDR1 and CDR2 sequences are KGHDR and SFDVKD. The CDR3 spans 13 residues, from the cysteine through the phenylalanine. Only CDR3 DNA remains: 39 bases, in frame from the first base. Library construction relied on 5' RACE. Data came from an Illumina MiSeq. Starting from the raw public reads, TCRdb applied fastp trimming at Q25, assembled clones with MiXCR and retained in-frame beta chains. Each CDR3 protein appears once, grouped with its most common genes and DNA. The sample table shows 55,000 to 70,000 distinct CDR3 sequences, and around 21% are seen once. The ten top clones hold 1.4% to 1.5% of the sample.

This chain is built from TRBV24-1 and TRBJ1-2; TRBD1 is perhaps the D gene, given 6 matching bases. The source is a human donor in good health. Sequencing was performed on CD4+ T cells from blood. The base sequence is TGTGCCACCAGTACACAGGGTAACTATGGCTACACCTTC. This gives the protein CATSTQGNYGYTF.